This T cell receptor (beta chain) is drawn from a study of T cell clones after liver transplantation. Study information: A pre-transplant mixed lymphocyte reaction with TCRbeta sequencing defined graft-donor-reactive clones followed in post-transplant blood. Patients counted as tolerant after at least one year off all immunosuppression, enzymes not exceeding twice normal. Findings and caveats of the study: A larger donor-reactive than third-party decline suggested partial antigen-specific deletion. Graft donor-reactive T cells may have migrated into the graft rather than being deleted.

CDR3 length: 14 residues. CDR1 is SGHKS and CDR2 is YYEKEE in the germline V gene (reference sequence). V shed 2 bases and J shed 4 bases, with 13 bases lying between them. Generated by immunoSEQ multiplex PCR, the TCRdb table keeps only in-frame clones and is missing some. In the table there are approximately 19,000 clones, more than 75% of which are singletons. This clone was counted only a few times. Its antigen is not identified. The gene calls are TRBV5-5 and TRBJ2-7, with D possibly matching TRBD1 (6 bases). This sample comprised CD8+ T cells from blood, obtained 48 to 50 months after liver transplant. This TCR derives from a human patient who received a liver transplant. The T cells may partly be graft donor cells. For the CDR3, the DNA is TGTGCCAGCAGCTTCACAGGGCCTACTTACGAGCAGTACTTC. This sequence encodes CASSFTGPTYEQYF.